What follows is one TCR beta chain and its context. Participant reports of clinical history set cohort assignment. The data belong to a study of blood T cell repertoires in COVID-19. In the original processing: Amplification of reference gene primers provided the estimated nucleated cell counts. Clones were sequenced by immunoSEQ multiplex PCR, and TCRdb holds only the in-frame ones, with some missing. The V and J calls and clone size come from that table; D and trimming were worked out from the DNA. The table lists approximately 190,000 clones, around 87% of them singletons. V was clipped by 1 base and J by 8 bases, with 17 bases between them. Germline values: CDR1 SEHNR, CDR2 FQNEAQ (reference sequence). The CDR3 sequence is 16 residues long.

V is TRBV7-9 and J is TRBJ1-4; D is undetermined. The specimen sequenced was PBMCs or T cells enriched from blood (not recorded which). The origin of this receptor is a woman aged 40 to 50 in a cohort exposed to, infected with or recovered from COVID-19 (not recorded which). For the CDR3, the DNA is TGTGCCAGCAGCTTAGGTGGTGGGAGTCGAGGGGAAAAACTGTTTTTT. This gives the protein CASSLGGGSRGEKLFF.